This note documents a single T cell receptor (beta chain) sequence. The antigen it recognizes is unknown. Base quality data are lacking; no much larger clone is found one base away. These data originate in a study of blood T cell repertoires in COVID-19 (dated by TCRdb to the early 2020s). About the investigation overall: Samples from collaborators originated in the United States, Italy and Spain and spanned both the acute and convalescent phases of COVID-19. The prospective study material was composed of cDNA or gDNA derived from T cells, B-cell-depleted T cells, or PBMCs. Sample metadata almost always included a de-identified subject ID, COVID-19 status, age in years and sex. The samples were drawn from the first 160 participants of the ongoing ImmuneRACE study and from 1,254 subjects provided by 6 global collaborators. Where available, HLA class I and class II types were obtained from metadata supplied by the sample provider rather than from assay-based typing. Subjects who had been exposed to COVID-19, were actively infected with it, or had recovered from it provided the deeply sampled blood TCRbeta repertoires that made up the dataset. The repertoires were made available in a free public database intended to serve as a resource for research on the immune response to SARS-CoV-2.

TCRbeta CDR3 regions were amplified from genomic DNA using the immunoSEQ Assay, a bias-controlled multiplex PCR. Concerning the study's data processing: The number of nucleated cells in each sample was estimated by amplification of reference gene primers within the assay. Sequence reads were collapsed and filtered to measure the absolute abundance of every unique TCRbeta CDR3 rearrangement. For each sample, productive Simpson clonality was calculated by taking the square root of Simpson's diversity index across productive rearrangements. The table was pulled from immuneACCESS by TCRdb, which kept in-frame rearrangements only. Such tables lose some clones; where checked, under half of the loss comes from unresolved V genes, and the rest has no known cause. V, J and clone size derive from that table, while D and trimming were established from the DNA sequence. For this sample there are about 170,000 clones; 85% appear just once. The ten largest make up 3% to 4% of the sample.

Its CDR3 holds 11 amino acids, cysteine through phenylalanine. This entry keeps only the CDR3 DNA: 33 bases, framed from base 1. V is clipped by 7 bases and J by 3 bases, and the sequence between their germline boundaries is 8 bases long. From the germline V gene, CDR1 is SGHTS and CDR2 is YDEGEE. Whole blood was collected in K2EDTA tubes by collaborating institutions according to the institutions' own protocols. For TCRbeta analysis, collaborators shipped samples as frozen whole blood, isolated PBMCs, or DNA extracted from either of those sample types. Overall study results and their limits: Clinical and demographic metadata were provided uncurated, with the amount varying by source and participant.

The clonotype comes from a human donor with acute or convalescent COVID-19. The donor label of this sample is uncertain. The sequence is built from TRBV5-8 and TRBJ2-7; the D gene assignment is ambiguous. The sequencing input was peripheral blood. The DNA sequence follows: TGTGCCAGCGGCCCAGTCTACGAGCAGTACTTC. This codes for CASGPVYEQYF.